This T cell receptor beta chain was documented in a study of blood T cells in healthy people across ages. Study results and limitations: Naive CD4+ cell counts and diversity both ran higher in long-lived than in aged donors. Naive and antigen-experienced cells could not be conclusively compared, given unsorted PBMCs.

Primed by a sample-barcoded 5' primer and a J-beta primer mix, a second PCR proceeded for about 7 to 11 cycles. TCRdb processed the 5' RACE reads anew with MiXCR; each CDR3 protein has one entry. The sample records about 1.6 million distinct CDR3 sequences, about 32% being singletons. Worth noting for this clonotype: The target antigen is unknown.

Samples each had at least 5 micrograms of total RNA extracted. The CDR3 covers 17 residues. Looked up from germline, CDR1 is SGHRS and CDR2 is YFSETQ. Trimming removed 5 bases from V and 1 base from J, with 19 bases in between. The origin of this receptor is a woman in her twenties or thirties in good health. The sequencing sample was made of blood. The chain links TRBV5-1 to TRBJ2-1; perhaps TRBD1 as D (7 bases). CDR3 nucleotides: TGCGCCAGCAGGCCAGCCTACAGGGGAGGATCCTACAATGAGCAGTTCTTC. This translates into CASRPAYRGGSYNEQFF. The variable domain in full, completed from reference TRBV5-1 and TRBJ2-1, reads KAGVTQTPRYLIKTRGQQVTLSCSPISGHRSVSWYQQTPGQGLQFLFEYFSETQRNKGNFPGRFSGRQFSNSRSEMNVSTLELGDSALYLCASRPAYRGGSYNEQFFGPGTRLTVL.